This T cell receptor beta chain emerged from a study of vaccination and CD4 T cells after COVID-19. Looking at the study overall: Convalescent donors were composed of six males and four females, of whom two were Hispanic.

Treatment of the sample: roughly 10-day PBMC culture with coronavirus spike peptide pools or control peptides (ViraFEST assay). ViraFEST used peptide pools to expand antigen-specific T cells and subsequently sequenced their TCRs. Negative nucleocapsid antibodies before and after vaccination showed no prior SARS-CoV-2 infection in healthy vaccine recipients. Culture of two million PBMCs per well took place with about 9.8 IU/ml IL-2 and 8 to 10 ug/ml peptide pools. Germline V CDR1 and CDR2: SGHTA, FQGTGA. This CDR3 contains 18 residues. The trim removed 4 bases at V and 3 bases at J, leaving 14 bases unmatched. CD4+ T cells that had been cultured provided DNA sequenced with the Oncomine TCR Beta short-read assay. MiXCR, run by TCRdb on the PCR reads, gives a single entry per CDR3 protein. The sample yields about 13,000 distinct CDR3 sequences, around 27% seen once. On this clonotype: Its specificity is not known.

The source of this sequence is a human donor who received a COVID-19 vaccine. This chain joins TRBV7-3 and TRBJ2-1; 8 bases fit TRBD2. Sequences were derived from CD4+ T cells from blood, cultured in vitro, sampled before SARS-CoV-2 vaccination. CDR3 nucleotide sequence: TGTGCCAGCAGCTCCCAACCGCGACTAGCGCTGATCTACAATGAGCAGTTCTTC. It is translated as CASSSQPRLALIYNEQFF.